The source of this T cell receptor beta chain is a study of neoadjuvant nivolumab and ipilimumab in lung cancer. This clone appeared a few times. Its antigen is still unknown. Study-wide findings and caveats: Compared with tumor-adjacent uninvolved lung, resected tumors showed greater richness and clonality. A small number of samples were TCR sequenced.

CDR3 size: 16 residues. Trimming took 6 bases from V and 2 from J, leaving 19 bases between them. From germline, CDR1 is LNHDA and CDR2 SQIVND (reference sequence). Clones were read by immunoSEQ multiplex PCR, and TCRdb kept only the in-frame ones, dropping some. The sample comprises about 25,000 clones, roughly four fifths of which are singletons, and roughly 8.9% rests with the top ten. The sequence was collected from an adult with non-small cell lung cancer. V and J are TRBV19 and TRBJ1-2; weak D call: TRBD1 (5 bases). The starting material was tumor tissue, obtained after neoadjuvant nivolumab, alone or with ipilimumab, at or shortly before surgery. CDR3 sequence reads: CASSRLGYRPNYGYTF. Written as DNA, the CDR3 is TGTGCCAGTAGCAGATTAGGGTACAGGCCGAACTATGGCTACACCTTC.